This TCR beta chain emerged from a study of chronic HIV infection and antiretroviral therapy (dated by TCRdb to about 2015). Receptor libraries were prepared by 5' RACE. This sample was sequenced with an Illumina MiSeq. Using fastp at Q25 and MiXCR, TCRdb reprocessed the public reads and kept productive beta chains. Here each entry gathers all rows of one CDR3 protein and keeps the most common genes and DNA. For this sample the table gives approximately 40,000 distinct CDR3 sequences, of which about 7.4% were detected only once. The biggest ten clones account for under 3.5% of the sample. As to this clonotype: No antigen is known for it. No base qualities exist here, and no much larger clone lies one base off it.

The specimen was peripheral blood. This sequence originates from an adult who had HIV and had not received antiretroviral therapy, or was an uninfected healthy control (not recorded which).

The nucleotides are TGCAGTGCTACAGGGCGGGAGGGCACAGATACGCAGTATTTT. It translates as CSATGREGTDTQYF. The chain is assembled from TRBV20-1 and TRBJ2-3; the junction holds 8 bases that match TRBD2. Via the germline V gene (reference sequence), CDR1 is DFQATT and CDR2 SNEGSKA. Including the terminal cysteine and phenylalanine, the CDR3 comprises 14 residues. The CDR3 DNA has 42 bases and is translated from base 1. The junction shows trimming of 4 bases on V and 1 base on J, and the gene matches do not reach 4 bases of it.